This entry features one TCR beta chain sequence. This clonotype was detected ten times or more. The antigen this receptor binds is unknown. No much larger clone is present one base from it, and per-base qualities are unavailable. Libraries of naive CD8 T cells were built from anywhere between about 18,000 and 1,000,000 sorted cells, with 10%, 30% or 50% of the purified RNA used. Naive CD8 T cells were FACS-sorted as CD8+CD4-CCR7+CD45RA+ on a BD FACSAria II into RLT Plus buffer. Detection sensitivity was tested by spiking Jurkat RNA equal to approximately 9 TCR copies' worth into samples containing roughly 19,000-1,000,000 naive CD8 T cells. Enrichment of CD8 T cells was performed with RosetteSep CD8+ T Cell Enrichment Cocktail and Ficoll-Paque, after which ACK red cell lysis was carried out. These data originate in a study of molecular identifiers for immune sequencing clone quantification (dated by TCRdb to the late 2010s). Describing the broader study: For a replicate experiment, RNA from roughly 20,000 or 100,000 naive CD8 T cells was divided into five aliquots, and four of the five aliquots were sequenced. This methods study benchmarked molecular-identifier clustering-based TCR repertoire sequencing (MIDCIRS) and TCR RNA copy counting, using CD8 T cells to do so. The research as a whole found: Naive libraries contained spiked-in Jurkat TCR RNA (approximately ten copies' worth), which is not part of the donor repertoire. Modeling gave about 3.3 recovered TCR RNA copies per cell versus about 10 by digital PCR, implying approximately 32% capture efficiency. Without barcode sub-clustering, chimeric consensus sequences inflated TCR diversity; chimeras reached as high as 47%. In CMV-specific effector cells, clones with more than 20 RNA copies accounted for over 97% of molecules, whereas in naive cells such clones accounted for under 1%. Highly expanded clone sizes could be underestimated if identical TCR molecules share a barcode. Even against a background of 850,000 to 1,000,000 naive CD8 T cells, spiked-in Jurkat TCR RNA amounting to a single cell's worth was reported to be detectable.

For CDR1 and CDR2, the germline V gene lists MGHRA and YSYEKL. Reading from cysteine to phenylalanine, the CDR3 counts 16 amino acids. Solely the CDR3 DNA is kept, with 48 bases framed from the first base. V loses 3 bases at its end and J loses 5 bases; junction bases beyond the gene matches: 8. The library came from PCR. The reads were generated on an Illumina HiSeq 4000. Preparation of bulk TCR libraries followed a previously described approach, with the TCR primers listed in Table S5. Purification of total RNA was performed with the Qiagen AllPrep DNA/RNA kit. Reads from multiple sequencing runs of the same library were pooled before analysis. From the authors' description of their analysis: Only reads with exact TCR constant sequence were kept, trimmed to 150 nt, and grouped by their 12-nt molecular barcodes. Reads in each barcode group were sub-clustered using a 15% Levenshtein threshold, and a quality-weighted consensus sequence was built for each RNA molecule. Non-functional sequences were discarded, and so were lower-count sequences lying one edit away from another sequence. Based on fitting two negative binomial distributions, any barcode sub-cluster with under 20% of the maximum read count was discarded. The raw public data were reprocessed by TCRdb itself: fastp quality trimming at Q25, MiXCR clonotype calling, in-frame beta chains only. Here each entry gathers all rows of one CDR3 protein and keeps the most common genes and DNA. These V and J calls rely on TCRdb rather than the paper's analysis. This sample gives 600,000 to 650,000 distinct CDR3 sequences in total; approximately 20% of them show up just once. Together, the top ten hold around 0.9% of the sample.

This receptor was identified in a human donor in good health. Some libraries in this study had Jurkat cell RNA spiked in. Recombination linked TRBV4-1 to TRBJ2-1; TRBD1 aligns with 9 central bases. Sequencing used naive CD8+ T cells from blood, with Jurkat cell RNA spiked in. In light of the paper, this sample's cell subset or site label describes: FACS-sorted CD8+CD4-CCR7+CD45RA+ naive T cells. The CDR3 sequence is CASSQGPGQGNNEQFF. Read as DNA, the sequence is TGCGCCAGCAGCCAGGGACCGGGACAGGGAAACAATGAGCAGTTCTTC.